One T cell receptor (beta chain) is described in this entry. The antigen is not known. This specimen comes from a study of response to subunit inactivated influenza vaccine. V lost 0 bases to trimming and J lost 5 bases; unmatched junction nucleotides: 4. The CDR3 runs to 14 residues. The germline V gene encodes CDR1 MNHEY and CDR2 SVGAGI. Via MiXCR, TCRdb re-called the RT-PCR reads, giving one row per CDR3 protein. The data contain 450,000 to 700,000 distinct CDR3 sequences, 14% of them seen just once; the ten biggest clones take up approximately 12%. Whole-study results and caveats: Seasonal influenza vaccination, on each occasion, was suggested by the authors to recruit few new T cells.

This TCR was sampled from a man in his forties or fifties who received an inactivated influenza vaccine. This sequence joins TRBV6-5 and TRBJ2-7; 7 bases agree with TRBD2. The specimen was PBMCs from blood, collected 12 days after vaccination. The CDR3 sequence: CASSYSAGRDEQYF. DNA for the CDR3: TGTGCCAGCAGTTACTCAGCAGGGAGGGACGAGCAGTACTTC.